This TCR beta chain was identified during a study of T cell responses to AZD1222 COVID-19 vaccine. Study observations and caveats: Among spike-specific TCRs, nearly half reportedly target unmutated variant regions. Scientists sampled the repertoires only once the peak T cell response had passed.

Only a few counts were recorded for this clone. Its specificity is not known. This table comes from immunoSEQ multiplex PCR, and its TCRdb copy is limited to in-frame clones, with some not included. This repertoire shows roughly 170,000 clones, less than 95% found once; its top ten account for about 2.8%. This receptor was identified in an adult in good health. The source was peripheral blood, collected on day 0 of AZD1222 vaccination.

This chain's CDR3 is CASSPPGYYGYTF. In DNA form, the CDR3 reads TGCGCCAGCAGTCCCCCAGGGTACTATGGCTACACCTTC. The chain combines TRBV23-1 with TRBJ1-2, with TRBD1 as a possible D gene (5 bases). TRBV23-1 counts as an open reading frame of uncertain function. The CDR3 consists of 13 residues. V was shortened by 4 bases and J by 3 bases, with 9 bases between the two germline ends.